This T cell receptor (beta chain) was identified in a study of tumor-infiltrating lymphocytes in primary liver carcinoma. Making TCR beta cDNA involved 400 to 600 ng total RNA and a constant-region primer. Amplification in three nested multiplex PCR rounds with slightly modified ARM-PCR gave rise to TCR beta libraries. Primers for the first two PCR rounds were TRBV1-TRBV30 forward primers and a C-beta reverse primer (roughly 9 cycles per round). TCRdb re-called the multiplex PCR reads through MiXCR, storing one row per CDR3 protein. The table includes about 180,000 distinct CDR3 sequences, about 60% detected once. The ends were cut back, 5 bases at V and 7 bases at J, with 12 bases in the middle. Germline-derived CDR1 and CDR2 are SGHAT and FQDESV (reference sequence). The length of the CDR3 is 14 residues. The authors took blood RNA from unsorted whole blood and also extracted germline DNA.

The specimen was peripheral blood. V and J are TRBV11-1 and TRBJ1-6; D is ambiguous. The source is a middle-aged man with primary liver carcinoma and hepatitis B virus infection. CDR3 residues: CASSPRTGNSPLHF. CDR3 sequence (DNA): TGTGCCAGCAGCCCGCGGACGGGGAATTCACCCCTCCACTTT.